This is a list of T cell receptor beta chains from one sample in a study of T cells in Graves' hyperthyroidism and ophthalmopathy. Using its own MiXCR run on the multiplex PCR reads, TCRdb lists one record per CDR3 protein. The sample consists of around 690,000 distinct CDR3 sequences, roughly a sixth of them appearing once. Input material: blood. Every receptor here comes from a man aged 50 to 59 with Graves' hyperthyroidism. CDR3s include the opening cysteine and the closing phenylalanine or tryptophan. The D gene is left open where the match is weak. Size tells how often a clone was seen (once, few, many) or the class of an expanded clone, and some rows leave it out.

DNA: TGTGCCGGGCGGACTAGCGGGAGCAATGAGCAGTTCTTC
CDR3: CAGRTSGSNEQFF
J: TRBJ2-1
D: TRBD2
V: TRBV3-1
size: few

DNA: TGTGCCAGCAGTTCACTAGCGCCCCAAGAGACCCAGTACTTC
CDR3: CASSSLAPQETQYF
J: TRBJ2-5
D: TRBD2
V: TRBV6-2/TRBV6-3
size: few

DNA: TGTGCCAGCAGTAACCGCCCACTAGCGGGAGCGGATGAGCAGTTCTTC
CDR3: CASSNRPLAGADEQFF
J: TRBJ2-1
D: TRBD2
V: TRBV27
size: many

DNA: TGCGCCAGCAGCCAAGAGCTAGGGAGGAGTCCTAACTATGGCTACACCTTC
CDR3: CASSQELGRSPNYGYTF
J: TRBJ1-2
D: NA
V: TRBV4-1
size: few

DNA: TGCGCCAGCAGCCTACTGACTAGCGGGGCTAGCTCCTACGAGCAGTACTTC
CDR3: CASSLLTSGASSYEQYF
J: TRBJ2-7
D: TRBD2
V: TRBV4-1
size: NA

DNA: TGTGCCACCCGCTCTTTCGACAGGGACACTGAAGCTTTCTTT
CDR3: CATRSFDRDTEAFF
J: TRBJ1-1
D: TRBD1
V: TRBV24-1
size: many

DNA: TGTGCCATCAGTGACTCTACGACAGGGGTCACTGAAGCTTTCTTT
CDR3: CAISDSTTGVTEAFF
J: TRBJ1-1
D: TRBD1
V: TRBV10-3
size: many

DNA: TGTGCCAGCAGTGAATCAGGACGATCGGGAACCGGGGAGCTGTTTTTT
CDR3: CASSESGRSGTGELFF
J: TRBJ2-2
D: NA
V: TRBV2
size: many

DNA: TGTGCCAGCAGCTCCCTGACTAGCGGGGGGCTCTACGAGCAGTACTTC
CDR3: CASSSLTSGGLYEQYF
J: TRBJ2-7
D: TRBD2
V: TRBV9
size: many

DNA: TGTGCCAGCAGCCCCGGACGAGGGAGCGGTTACGAGCAGTACTTC
CDR3: CASSPGRGSGYEQYF
J: TRBJ2-7
D: NA
V: TRBV11-2
size: many

DNA: TGCAGTTCACGGACTAGCGGGGAAGAGACCCAGTACTTC
CDR3: CSSRTSGEETQYF
J: TRBJ2-5
D: TRBD2
V: TRBV20-1
size: few

DNA: TGCAGCGTTGAATGGGGGTACGAGCAGTACTTC
CDR3: CSVEWGYEQYF
J: TRBJ2-7
D: NA
V: TRBV29-1
size: many

DNA: TGTGCCAGCAGCCCGCGCACAGAGGCCCAGTACTTC
CDR3: CASSPRTEAQYF
J: TRBJ2-5
D: NA
V: TRBV7-9
size: many

DNA: TGTGCCAGCAGCCCCCTTTCCAGGTCCTACGAGCAGTACTTC
CDR3: CASSPLSRSYEQYF
J: TRBJ2-7
D: NA
V: TRBV6-2/TRBV6-3
size: NA

DNA: TGTACCAGCAGTTTATCAAGCAATCAGCCCCAGCATTTT
CDR3: CTSSLSSNQPQHF
J: TRBJ1-5
D: NA
V: TRBV27
size: NA

DNA: TGTGCCAGCAGCCAAAGGGGCGGGGGCTATGGCTACACCTTC
CDR3: CASSQRGGGYGYTF
J: TRBJ1-2
D: NA
V: TRBV2
size: many

DNA: TGTGCCATCAGAGCAGGGGATGGTCAGCCCCAGCATTTT
CDR3: CAIRAGDGQPQHF
J: TRBJ1-5
D: NA
V: TRBV10-3
size: once

DNA: TGTGCCAGCAGCCAAGGACCCTTTGCAGGCACTGAAGCTTTCTTT
CDR3: CASSQGPFAGTEAFF
J: TRBJ1-1
D: NA
V: TRBV14
size: few

DNA: TGTGCCAGCAGCTTACGCGGGAGAGACTACGAGCAGTACTTC
CDR3: CASSLRGRDYEQYF
J: TRBJ2-7
D: TRBD2
V: TRBV13
size: NA

DNA: TGTGCCAGTAGTATTGGAACTAGCGGGAGCTACGAGCAGTACTTC
CDR3: CASSIGTSGSYEQYF
J: TRBJ2-7
D: TRBD2
V: TRBV19
size: NA

DNA: TGCGCCAGCAGTCCTCATGGGGGGCAGCCCCAGCATTTT
CDR3: CASSPHGGQPQHF
J: TRBJ1-5
D: NA
V: TRBV10-2
size: many

DNA: TGTGCCAGCAGTAAAAGACTAGAAGGAGCGGACGAGCAGTACTTC
CDR3: CASSKRLEGADEQYF
J: TRBJ2-7
D: NA
V: TRBV6-2/TRBV6-3
size: few